This TCR beta chain stems from a study of blood T cell repertoires in COVID-19. Study as a whole: Sources were T cells, B-cell-depleted T cells, or PBMCs; the material itself was cDNA or gDNA.

Clones were read by immunoSEQ multiplex PCR, and TCRdb kept only the in-frame ones, dropping some. The data show more than 85,000 clones, with around four fifths seen just once and 15% to 20% held by the top ten. Germline trimming cut 5 bases from V and 5 bases from J; bases unmatched to any gene: 7. This CDR3 has 14 amino acids. Germline V gives CDR1 SEHNR, CDR2 FQNEAQ (reference sequence). Sequenced: peripheral blood. The V gene is TRBV7-9, the J gene TRBJ1-1; 8 positions match TRBD1. The TCR originated in a woman in her 70s with acute or convalescent COVID-19. As DNA, the CDR3 is TGTGCCAGCAGCCGTGGACAGGGCGATACTGAAGCTTTCTTT. Translation: CASSRGQGDTEAFF.